The 4 T cell receptor beta chains given below trace back to one sample, sequenced in a study of immune characterization of retroperitoneal liposarcoma. TCRdb re-derived calls from the PCR reads in MiXCR, one entry per CDR3 protein. Of 9,500 to 13,000 distinct CDR3 sequences listed, about 30% are singletons. Material: tumor tissue. All receptors derive from a female donor with retroperitoneal liposarcoma.

The V gene is TRBV7-6, the J gene TRBJ2-5; D is ambiguous. The V gene lost 1 base and the J gene lost 2 bases, with 14 bases spanning the gap. This CDR3 spans 16 amino acids. The germline V gene has CDR1 SGHVS and CDR2 FNYEAQ. This CDR3 reads CASSLGASLGQETQYF. CDR3 nucleotides: TGTGCCAGCAGCTTAGGGGCTAGTCTCGGGCAAGAGACCCAGTACTTC.

This clonotype occurred many times. This rearrangement joins TRBV6-1 to TRBJ2-1; 15 positions match TRBD2. This CDR3 spans 15 amino acids. From germline, CDR1 is MNHNS and CDR2 SASEGT. The V gene end was trimmed by 5 bases and the J gene end by 9 bases; junction bases not matched to a gene: 5. In DNA, the CDR3 is TGTGCCAGCAGTTGGACTAGCGGGGGGGCCTCTGAGCAGTTCTTC. It codes for CASSWTSGGASEQFF.

The gene calls are TRBV11-3 and TRBJ2-1; 9 nucleotides align to TRBD1. The last part of the DNA fits TRBJ2-5 better; the J call may be wrong. This CDR3 contains 14 residues. Germline loops: CDR1 SGHNT, CDR2 YENEEA. The CDR3 sequence is CASSKRTGDETQYF. The CDR3 DNA reads TGTGCCAGCAGCAAAAGGACAGGGGATGAGACCCAGTACTTC.

This clonotype was found once. This chain uses TRBV7-8 with TRBJ2-3; TRBD1 aligns across 9 bases. Unmatched junction bases numbered 4, after V lost 3 bases and J lost 6 bases. The germline V gene encodes CDR1 SGHVS and CDR2 FQNEAQ. The CDR3 is 14 amino acids. The CDR3 is CASSFRGQGDTQYF. For the CDR3, the DNA is TGTGCCAGCAGCTTCCGCGGACAGGGGGATACGCAGTATTTT. The whole variable domain, filled in from reference TRBV7-8 and TRBJ2-3, reads GAGVSQSPRYKVAKRGQDVALRCDPISGHVSLFWYQQALGQGPEFLTYFQNEAQLDKSGLPSDRFFAERPEGSVSTLKIQRTQQEDSAVYLCASSFRGQGDTQYFGPGTRLTVL.